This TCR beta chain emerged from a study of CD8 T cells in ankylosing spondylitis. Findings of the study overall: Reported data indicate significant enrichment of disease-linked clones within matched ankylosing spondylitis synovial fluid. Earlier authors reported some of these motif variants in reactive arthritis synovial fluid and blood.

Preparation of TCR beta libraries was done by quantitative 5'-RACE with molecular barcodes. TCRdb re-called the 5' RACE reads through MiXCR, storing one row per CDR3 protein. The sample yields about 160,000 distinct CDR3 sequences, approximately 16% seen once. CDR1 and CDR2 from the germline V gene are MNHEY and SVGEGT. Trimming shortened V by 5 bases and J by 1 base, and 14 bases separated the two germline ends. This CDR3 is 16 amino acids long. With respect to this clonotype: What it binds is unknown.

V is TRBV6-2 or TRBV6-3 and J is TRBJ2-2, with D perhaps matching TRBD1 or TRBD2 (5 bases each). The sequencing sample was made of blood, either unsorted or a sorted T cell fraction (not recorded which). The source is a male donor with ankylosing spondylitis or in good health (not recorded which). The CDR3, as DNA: TGTGCCAGCAGTGGCCGGGCAGGGAGGAACACCGGGGAGCTGTTTTTT. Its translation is CASSGRAGRNTGELFF.